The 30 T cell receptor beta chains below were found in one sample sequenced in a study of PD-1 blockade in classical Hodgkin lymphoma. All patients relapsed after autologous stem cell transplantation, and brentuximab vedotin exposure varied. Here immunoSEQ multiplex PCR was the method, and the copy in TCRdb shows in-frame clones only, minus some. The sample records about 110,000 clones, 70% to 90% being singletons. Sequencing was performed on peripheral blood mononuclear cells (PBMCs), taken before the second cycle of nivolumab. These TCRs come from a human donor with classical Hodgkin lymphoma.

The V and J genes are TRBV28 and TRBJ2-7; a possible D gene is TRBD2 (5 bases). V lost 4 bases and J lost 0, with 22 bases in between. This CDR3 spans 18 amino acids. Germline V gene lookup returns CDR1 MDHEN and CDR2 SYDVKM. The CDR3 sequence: CASSSPTLDPQSSYEQYF. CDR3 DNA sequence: TGTGCCAGCAGTTCCCCCACACTAGACCCCCAGAGCTCCTACGAGCAGTACTTC.

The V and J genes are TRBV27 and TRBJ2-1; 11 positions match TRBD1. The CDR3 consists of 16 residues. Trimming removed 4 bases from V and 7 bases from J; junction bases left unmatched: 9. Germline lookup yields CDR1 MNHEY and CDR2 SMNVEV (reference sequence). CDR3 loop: CASSSHGQGAWNEQFF. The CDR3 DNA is TGTGCCAGCAGTTCTCACGGACAGGGGGCGTGGAATGAGCAGTTCTTC.

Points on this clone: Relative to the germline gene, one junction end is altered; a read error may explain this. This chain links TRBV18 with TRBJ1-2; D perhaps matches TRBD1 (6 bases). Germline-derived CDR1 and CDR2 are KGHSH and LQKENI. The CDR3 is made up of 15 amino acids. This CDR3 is CVSSGAGKANYGYTF. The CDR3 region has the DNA TGTGTCAGCTCAGGGGCGGGGAAAGCTAACTATGGCTACACCTTC.

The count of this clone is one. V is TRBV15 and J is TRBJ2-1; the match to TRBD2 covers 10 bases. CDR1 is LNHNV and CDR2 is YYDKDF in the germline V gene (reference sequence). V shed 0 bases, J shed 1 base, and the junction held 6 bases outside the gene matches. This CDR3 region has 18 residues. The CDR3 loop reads CATSREVASGSSYNEQFF. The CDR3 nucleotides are TGTGCCACCAGCAGAGAAGTAGCTAGCGGGAGTTCCTACAATGAGCAGTTCTTC.

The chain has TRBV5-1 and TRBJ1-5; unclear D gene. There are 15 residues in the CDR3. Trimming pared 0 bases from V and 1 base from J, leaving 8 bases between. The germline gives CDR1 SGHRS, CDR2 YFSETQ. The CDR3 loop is CASSLAGKSNQPQHF. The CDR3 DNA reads TGCGCCAGCAGCTTGGCCGGGAAGAGCAATCAGCCCCAGCATTTT.

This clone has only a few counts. The DNA of the CDR3 is TGTGCCAGCAGCCCTCCCTCAGCGGGAGGTGGCAATGAGCAGTTCTTC. Its protein is CASSPPSAGGGNEQFF. The chain joins TRBV7-2 to TRBJ2-1; TRBD2 matches at 9 bases. The CDR3 is made up of 16 amino acids. Germline CDR1 reads SGHTA; CDR2 reads FQGNSA. J lost 6 bases, V lost 5 bases, and 11 bases had no gene match.

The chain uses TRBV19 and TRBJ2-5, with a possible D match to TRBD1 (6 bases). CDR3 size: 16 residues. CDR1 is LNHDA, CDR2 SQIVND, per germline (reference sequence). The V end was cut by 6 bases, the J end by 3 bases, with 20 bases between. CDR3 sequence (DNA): TGTGCCAGTAGACGAAACTACGGGACACAGAAAGAGACCCAGTACTTC. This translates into CASRRNYGTQKETQYF.

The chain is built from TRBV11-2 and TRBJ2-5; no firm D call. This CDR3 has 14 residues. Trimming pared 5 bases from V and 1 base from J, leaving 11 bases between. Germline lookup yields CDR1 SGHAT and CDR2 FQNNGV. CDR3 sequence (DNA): TGTGCCAGCAGCCCTAGACGGCTCCAAGAGACCCAGTACTTC. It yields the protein CASSPRRLQETQYF.

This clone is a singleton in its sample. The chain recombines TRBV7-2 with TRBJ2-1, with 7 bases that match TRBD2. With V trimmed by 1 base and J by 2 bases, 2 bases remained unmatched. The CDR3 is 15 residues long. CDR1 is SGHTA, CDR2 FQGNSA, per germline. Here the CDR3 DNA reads TGTGCCAGCAGCTTAGGCGGGAGAGCCTACAATGAGCAGTTCTTC. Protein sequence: CASSLGGRAYNEQFF.

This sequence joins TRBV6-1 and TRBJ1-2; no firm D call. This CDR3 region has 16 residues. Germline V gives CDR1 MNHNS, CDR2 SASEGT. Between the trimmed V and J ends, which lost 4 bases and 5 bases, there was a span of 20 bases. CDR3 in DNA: TGTGCCAGCAGTGGCGACGGAGCCGGGGTTAGGTATGGCTACACCTTC. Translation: CASSGDGAGVRYGYTF.

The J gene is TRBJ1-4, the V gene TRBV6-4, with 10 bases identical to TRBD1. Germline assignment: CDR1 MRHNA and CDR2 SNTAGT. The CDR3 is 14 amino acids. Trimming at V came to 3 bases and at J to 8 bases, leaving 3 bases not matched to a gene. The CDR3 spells CASSETGGREKLFF. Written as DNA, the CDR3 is TGTGCCAGCAGTGAGACAGGGGGCAGGGAAAAACTGTTTTTT.

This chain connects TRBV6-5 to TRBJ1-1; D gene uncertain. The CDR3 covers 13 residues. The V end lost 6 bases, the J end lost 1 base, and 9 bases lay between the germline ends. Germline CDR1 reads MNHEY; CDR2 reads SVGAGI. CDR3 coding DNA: TGTGCCAGCAGCCGACGACAGAACACTGAAGCTTTCTTT. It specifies CASSRRQNTEAFF.

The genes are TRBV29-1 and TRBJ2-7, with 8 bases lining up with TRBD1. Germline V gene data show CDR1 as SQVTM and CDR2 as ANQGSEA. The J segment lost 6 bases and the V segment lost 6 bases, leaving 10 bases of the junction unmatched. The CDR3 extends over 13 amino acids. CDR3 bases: TGCAGCGTGGCAGGGGGCCGGCCGGGCGAGCAGTACTTC. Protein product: CSVAGGRPGEQYF.

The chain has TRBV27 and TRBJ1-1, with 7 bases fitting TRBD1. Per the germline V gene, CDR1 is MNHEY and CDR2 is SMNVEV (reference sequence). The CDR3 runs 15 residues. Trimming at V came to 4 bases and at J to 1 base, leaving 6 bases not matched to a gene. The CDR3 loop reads CASSSTHRGNTEAFF. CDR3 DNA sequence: TGTGCCAGCAGTTCGACCCACAGGGGGAACACTGAAGCTTTCTTT.

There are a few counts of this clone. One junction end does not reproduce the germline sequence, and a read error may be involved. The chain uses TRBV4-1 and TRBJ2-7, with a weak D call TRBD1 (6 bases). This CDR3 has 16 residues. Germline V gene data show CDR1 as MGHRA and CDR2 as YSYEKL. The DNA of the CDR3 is TGCGCCAGCAGCCAAGGCTGGGGGCCTTCCTCCGACGAGCAGTACTTC. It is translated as CASSQGWGPSSDEQYF.

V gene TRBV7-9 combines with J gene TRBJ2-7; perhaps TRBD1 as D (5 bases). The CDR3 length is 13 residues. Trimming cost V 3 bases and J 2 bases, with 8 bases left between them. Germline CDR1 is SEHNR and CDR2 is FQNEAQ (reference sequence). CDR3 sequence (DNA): TGTGCCAGCAGCTTTAAAGGGGCCTACGAGCAGTACTTC. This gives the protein CASSFKGAYEQYF.

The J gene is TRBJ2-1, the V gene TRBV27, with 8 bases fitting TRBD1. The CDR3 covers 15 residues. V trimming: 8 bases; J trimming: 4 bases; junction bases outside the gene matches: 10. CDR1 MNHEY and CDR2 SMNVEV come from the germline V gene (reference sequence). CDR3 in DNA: TGTGCCAGCTCTTTTGTGGACAGGGCTTACAATGAGCAGTTCTTC. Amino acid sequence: CASSFVDRAYNEQFF.

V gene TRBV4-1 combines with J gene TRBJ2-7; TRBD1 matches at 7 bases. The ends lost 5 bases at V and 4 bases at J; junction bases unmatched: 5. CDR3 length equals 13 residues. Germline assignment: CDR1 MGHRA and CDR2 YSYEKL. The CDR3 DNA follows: TGCGCCAGCAGCGCGGACAGGCTGTACGAGCAGTACTTC. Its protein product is CASSADRLYEQYF.

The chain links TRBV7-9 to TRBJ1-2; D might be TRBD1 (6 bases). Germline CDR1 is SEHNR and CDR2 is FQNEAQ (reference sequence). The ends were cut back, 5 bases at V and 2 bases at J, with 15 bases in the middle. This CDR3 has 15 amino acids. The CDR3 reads CASSARDKGNYGYTF. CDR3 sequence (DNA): TGTGCCAGCAGCGCCCGGGACAAGGGAAACTATGGCTACACCTTC.

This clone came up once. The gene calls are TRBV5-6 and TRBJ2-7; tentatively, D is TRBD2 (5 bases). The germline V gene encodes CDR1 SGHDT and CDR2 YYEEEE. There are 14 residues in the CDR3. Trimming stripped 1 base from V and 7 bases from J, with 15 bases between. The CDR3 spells CASSLLTLRGEQYF. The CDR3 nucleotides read TGTGCCAGCAGCTTGTTAACATTACGGGGAGAGCAGTACTTC.

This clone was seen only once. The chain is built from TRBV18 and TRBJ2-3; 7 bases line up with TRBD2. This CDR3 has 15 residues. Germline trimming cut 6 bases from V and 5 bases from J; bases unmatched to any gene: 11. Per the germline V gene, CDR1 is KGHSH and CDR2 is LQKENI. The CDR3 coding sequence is TGTGCCAGCTCCCCCCGGGGGAGGGCGGAAGATACGCAGTATTTT. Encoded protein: CASSPRGRAEDTQYF.

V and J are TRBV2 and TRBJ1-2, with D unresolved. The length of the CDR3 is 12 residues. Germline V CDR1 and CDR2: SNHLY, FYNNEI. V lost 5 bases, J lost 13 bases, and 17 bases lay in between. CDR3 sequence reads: CASSHGRWSRTF. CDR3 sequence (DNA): TGTGCCAGCAGTCATGGACGGTGGTCACGCACCTTC.

The CDR3 DNA reads as TGTGCCAGCAGCTTGGAGACCGGGGAGCTGTTTTTT. This gives the protein CASSLETGELFF. The V gene is TRBV5-6, the J gene TRBJ2-2, with D uncertain. Between the trimmed V and J ends, which lost 0 bases and 5 bases, there was a span of 2 bases. Looked up from germline, CDR1 is SGHDT and CDR2 is YYEEEE. There are 12 residues in the CDR3.

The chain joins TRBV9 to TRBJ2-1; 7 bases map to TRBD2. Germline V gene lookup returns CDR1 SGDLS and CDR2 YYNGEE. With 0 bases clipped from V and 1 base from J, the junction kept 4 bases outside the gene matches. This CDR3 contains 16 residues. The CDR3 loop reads CASSVDRGVSYNEQFF. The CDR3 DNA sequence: TGTGCCAGCAGCGTAGACCGGGGGGTTTCCTACAATGAGCAGTTCTTC.

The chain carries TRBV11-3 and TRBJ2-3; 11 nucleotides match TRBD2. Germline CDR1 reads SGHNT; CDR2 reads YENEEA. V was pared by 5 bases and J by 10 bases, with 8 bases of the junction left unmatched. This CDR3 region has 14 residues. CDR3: CASSKTSGKVPQYF. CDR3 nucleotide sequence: TGTGCCAGCAGCAAGACTAGCGGGAAGGTCCCGCAGTATTTT.

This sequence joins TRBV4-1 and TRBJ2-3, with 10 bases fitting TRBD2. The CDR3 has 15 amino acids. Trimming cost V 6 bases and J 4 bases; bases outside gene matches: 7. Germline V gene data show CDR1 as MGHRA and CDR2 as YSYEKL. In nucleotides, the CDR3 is TGCGCCAGCAGACTAGGACTAGCGGACTCAGATACGCAGTATTTT. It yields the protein CASRLGLADSDTQYF.

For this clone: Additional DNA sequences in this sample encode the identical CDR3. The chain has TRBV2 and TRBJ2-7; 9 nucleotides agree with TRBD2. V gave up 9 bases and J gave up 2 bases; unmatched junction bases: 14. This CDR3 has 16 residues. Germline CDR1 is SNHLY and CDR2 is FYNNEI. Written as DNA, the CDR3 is TGTGCCAGTACCCCCGAGGGGCTAGCGGGGACCTACGAGCAGTACTTC. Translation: CASTPEGLAGTYEQYF.

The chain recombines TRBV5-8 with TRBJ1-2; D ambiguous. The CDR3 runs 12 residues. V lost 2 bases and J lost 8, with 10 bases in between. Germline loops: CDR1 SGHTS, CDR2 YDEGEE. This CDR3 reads CASSFPRGGYTF. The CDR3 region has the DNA TGTGCCAGCAGCTTCCCCCGGGGAGGCTACACCTTC.

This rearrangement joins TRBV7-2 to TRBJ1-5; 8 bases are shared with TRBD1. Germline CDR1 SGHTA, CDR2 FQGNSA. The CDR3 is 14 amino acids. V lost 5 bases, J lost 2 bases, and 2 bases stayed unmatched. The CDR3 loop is CASSGTGGNQPQHF. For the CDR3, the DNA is TGTGCCAGCAGCGGGACAGGCGGCAATCAGCCCCAGCATTTT.

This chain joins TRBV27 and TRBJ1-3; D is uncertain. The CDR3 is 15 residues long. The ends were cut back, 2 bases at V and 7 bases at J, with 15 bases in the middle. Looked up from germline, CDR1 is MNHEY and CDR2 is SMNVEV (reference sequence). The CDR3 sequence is CASSLSGLRGNTIYF. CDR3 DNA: TGTGCCAGCAGTTTAAGCGGGTTAAGAGGGAACACCATATATTTT.